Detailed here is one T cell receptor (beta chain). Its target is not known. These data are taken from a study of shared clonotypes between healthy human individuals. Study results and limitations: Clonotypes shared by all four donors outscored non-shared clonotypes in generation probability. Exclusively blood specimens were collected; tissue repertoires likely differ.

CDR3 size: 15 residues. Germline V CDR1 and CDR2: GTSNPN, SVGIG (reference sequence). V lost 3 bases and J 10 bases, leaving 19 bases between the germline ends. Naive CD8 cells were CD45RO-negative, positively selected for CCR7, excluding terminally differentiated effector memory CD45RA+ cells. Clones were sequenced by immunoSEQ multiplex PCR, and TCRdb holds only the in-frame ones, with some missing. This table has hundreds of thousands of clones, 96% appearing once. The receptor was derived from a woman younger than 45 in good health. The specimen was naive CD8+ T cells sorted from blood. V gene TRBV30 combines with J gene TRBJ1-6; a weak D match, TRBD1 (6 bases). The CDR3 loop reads CAWRSLGGAGSPLHF. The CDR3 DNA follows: TGTGCCTGGAGATCATTGGGGGGCGCGGGATCACCCCTCCACTTT.